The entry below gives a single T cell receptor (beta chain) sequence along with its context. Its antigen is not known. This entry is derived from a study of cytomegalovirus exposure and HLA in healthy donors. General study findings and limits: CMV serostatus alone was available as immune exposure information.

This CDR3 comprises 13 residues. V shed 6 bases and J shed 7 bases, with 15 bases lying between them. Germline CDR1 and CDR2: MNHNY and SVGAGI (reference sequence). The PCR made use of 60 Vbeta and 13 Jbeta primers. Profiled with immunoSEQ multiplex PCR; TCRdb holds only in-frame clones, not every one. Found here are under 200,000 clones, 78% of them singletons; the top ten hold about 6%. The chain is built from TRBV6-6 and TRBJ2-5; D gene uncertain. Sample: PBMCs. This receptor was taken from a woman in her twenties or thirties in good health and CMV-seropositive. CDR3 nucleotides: TGTGCCAGCAGCCTCGACCCAAGAGGGACCCAGTACTTC. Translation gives CASSLDPRGTQYF.